A single sample gave rise to the 19 T cell receptor beta chains below, sequenced in a study of blood T cell repertoires in COVID-19. Produced via immunoSEQ multiplex PCR; TCRdb's table is partial and in-frame only. This table holds a few hundred thousand clones, approximately 83% found once. The specimen sequenced was PBMCs or T cells enriched from blood (not recorded which). These receptors all come from a woman in her thirties or forties with acute COVID-19.

The chain joins TRBV28 to TRBJ2-2, with D possibly matching TRBD2 (6 bases). Trimming removed 6 bases from V and 4 bases from J, with 21 bases in between. The CDR3 is made up of 17 amino acids. Germline V CDR1 and CDR2: MDHEN, SYDVKM. CDR3 in DNA: TGTGCCAGCAGCCATGACTTATGGAGGGTGGGCACCGGGGAGCTGTTTTTT. Encoded protein: CASSHDLWRVGTGELFF.

V gene TRBV5-1 combines with J gene TRBJ2-1; 7 bases line up with TRBD2. With 3 bases clipped from V and 2 bases from J, the junction kept 5 bases outside the gene matches. The CDR3 runs to 15 residues. CDR1 SGHRS and CDR2 YFSETQ come from the germline V gene. CDR3 sequence (DNA): TGCGCCAGCAGCTCCGGGGAGGGTGCCTACAATGAGCAGTTCTTC. It translates to CASSSGEGAYNEQFF.

The rearrangement joins TRBV28 to TRBJ1-3, with unresolved D. CDR1 and CDR2 (germline): MDHEN, SYDVKM. With 8 bases removed from V and 8 bases from J, the gap between germline ends came to 16 bases. The CDR3 is 13 amino acids. Here the CDR3 reads CASGLSGIDTIYF. The CDR3 coding sequence is TGTGCCAGCGGTCTGTCGGGAATTGACACCATATATTTT.

The chain recombines TRBV7-2 with TRBJ2-7; 10 bases are shared with TRBD1. J was trimmed by 2 bases and V by 5 bases; bases with no gene match: 6. CDR1 is SGHTA and CDR2 is FQGNSA in the germline V gene. This CDR3 has 15 residues. CDR3 sequence: CASSKEGQGTYEQYF. CDR3 coding DNA: TGTGCCAGCAGCAAAGAGGGACAGGGGACCTACGAGCAGTACTTC.

Comment on this clone: At one of its ends the junction is not consistent with the germline gene, which may arise from a read error. The chain couples TRBV6-5 to TRBJ1-4, with 7 bases aligning to TRBD1. The germline V gene has CDR1 MNHEY and CDR2 SVGAGI. This CDR3 spans 16 amino acids. The CDR3 sequence: CAGSYPGQVPNEKLFF. The CDR3 DNA follows: TGTGCCGGCAGTTACCCTGGACAGGTTCCTAATGAAAAACTGTTTTTT.

The chain combines TRBV3-1 (or the pseudogene TRBV3-2) with TRBJ2-7; 7 positions match TRBD1. V trimming: 3 bases; J trimming: 2 bases; junction bases outside the gene matches: 7. The CDR3 loop spans 15 amino acids. Germline V gene lookup returns CDR1 LGHDT and CDR2 YNNKEL (reference sequence). In DNA, the CDR3 is TGTGCCAGCAGCCACCAGGACAGGCGACCCTACGAGCAGTACTTC. This codes for CASSHQDRRPYEQYF.

The rearrangement uses TRBV19 and TRBJ2-7; TRBD1 matches at 10 bases. Germline CDR1 and CDR2: LNHDA and SQIVND (reference sequence). J gave up 3 bases and V 5 bases, and 7 bases lay outside the gene matches. This CDR3 region has 15 residues. CDR3: CASSPGQGLGYEQYF. CDR3 DNA: TGTGCCAGTAGTCCGGGACAGGGGTTGGGCTACGAGCAGTACTTC. The full variable domain, its missing parts supplied by reference TRBV19 and TRBJ2-7, is DGGITQSPKYLFRKEGQNVTLSCEQNLNHDAMYWYRQDPGQGLRLIYYSQIVNDFQKGDIAEGYSVSREKKESFPLTVTSAQKNPTAFYLCASSPGQGLGYEQYFGPGTRLTVT.

The rearrangement links TRBV10-2 to TRBJ2-5; TRBD2 matches 10 bases. CDR1 and CDR2 from the germline V gene are WSHSY and SAAADI. CDR3 size: 16 residues. V was pared by 3 bases and J by 1 base, with 5 bases of the junction left unmatched. CDR3 protein: CASSDLTSGFQETQYF. The CDR3 DNA reads TGCGCCAGCAGTGATCTGACTAGCGGGTTCCAAGAGACCCAGTACTTC.

The chain is built from TRBV5-4 and TRBJ2-7, with 9 bases identical to TRBD1. V lost 2 bases, J lost 5 bases, and 8 bases stayed unmatched. Germline lookup yields CDR1 SGHNT and CDR2 YYREEE (reference sequence). This CDR3 has 15 amino acids. The CDR3 region is CASSLGGQGSHEQYF. CDR3 DNA sequence: TGTGCCAGCAGCTTAGGGGGACAGGGTAGCCACGAGCAGTACTTC.

The chain carries TRBV3-1 (or the pseudogene TRBV3-2) and TRBJ1-5; D unclear. Germline assignment: CDR1 LGHDT and CDR2 YNNKEL (reference sequence). The CDR3 extends over 13 amino acids. V gave up 0 bases and J gave up 4 bases, with 4 bases separating them. The DNA for the CDR3 is TGTGCCAGCAGCCAAGAGCAGAATCAGCCCCAGCATTTT. The encoded protein is CASSQEQNQPQHF.

This chain connects TRBV12-3 or TRBV12-4 to TRBJ2-7; 7 bases are shared with TRBD1. V shed 5 bases and J 5 bases; nucleotides not matched to a gene: 6. CDR3 length: 13 residues. Here the CDR3 reads CASSTDRVHEQYF. The CDR3 nucleotides read TGTGCCAGCAGTACAGACAGGGTCCACGAGCAGTACTTC.

The chain couples TRBV28 to TRBJ2-7, with D perhaps matching TRBD1 (7 bases). Trimming removed 10 bases from V and 4 bases from J, with 23 bases in between. The CDR3 consists of 15 residues. In germline, CDR1 is MDHEN, CDR2 SYDVKM. The CDR3 loop is CATQGEDGQTYEQYF. The DNA of the CDR3 is TGTGCCACCCAGGGGGAGGACGGACAGACTTACGAGCAGTACTTC.

The sample holds one count of this clone. The chain combines TRBV5-6 with TRBJ2-5; D is possibly TRBD1 (5 bases). V shed 1 base and J shed 1 base, with 11 bases lying between them. The CDR3 is 15 residues long. Germline V gene sequence: CDR1 SGHDT, CDR2 YYEEEE. Here the CDR3 DNA reads TGTGCCAGCAGCTTGCCAGGGATTATCCAAGAGACCCAGTACTTC. Translated: CASSLPGIIQETQYF.

Only one count was recorded for this clone. J is TRBJ2-7 and V is TRBV5-1; 7 bases align to TRBD2. The CDR3 consists of 16 residues. V trimming: 0 bases; J trimming: 0 bases; junction bases outside the gene matches: 6. The germline V gene has CDR1 SGHRS and CDR2 YFSETQ. The CDR3 nucleotides read TGCGCCAGCAGCTTGGGGTTAGGGACTATCTCCTACGAGCAGTACTTC. Amino acids: CASSLGLGTISYEQYF. The variable domain in full, completed from reference TRBV5-1 and TRBJ2-7, reads KAGVTQTPRYLIKTRGQQVTLSCSPISGHRSVSWYQQTPGQGLQFLFEYFSETQRNKGNFPGRFSGRQFSNSRSEMNVSTLELGDSALYLCASSLGLGTISYEQYFGPGTRLTVT.

V is TRBV15 and J is TRBJ1-4; the D is unclear. The CDR3 extends over 15 amino acids. V was clipped by 0 bases and J by 0 bases, with 5 bases between them. Germline V gives CDR1 LNHNV, CDR2 YYDKDF (reference sequence). CDR3 sequence reads: CATSRDPATNEKLFF. The CDR3 DNA follows: TGTGCCACCAGCAGAGATCCAGCAACTAATGAAAAACTGTTTTTT.

This chain uses TRBV18 with TRBJ2-1, with 11 positions matching TRBD2. V lost 1 base, J lost 5 bases, and 13 bases stayed unmatched. This CDR3 is built from 19 residues. The germline CDR1 and CDR2 sequences are KGHSH and LQKENI. The chain's CDR3 is CASSPQEGDGTSGHNEQFF. The DNA of the CDR3 is TGTGCCAGCTCACCACAGGAAGGGGACGGGACTAGCGGTCACAATGAGCAGTTCTTC.

The genes are TRBV15 and TRBJ2-1; maybe TRBD2 (5 bases). V was shortened by 4 bases and J by 8 bases, with 15 bases between the two germline ends. CDR1 is LNHNV and CDR2 is YYDKDF in the germline V gene (reference sequence). CDR3 length equals 14 residues. The CDR3 loop is CATSTRTTGDEQFF. CDR3 coding DNA: TGTGCCACCAGCACCCGGACCACCGGGGATGAGCAGTTCTTC.

V usage is TRBV27 and J usage is TRBJ1-5, with 7 bases identical to TRBD1. There are 15 residues in the CDR3. From germline, CDR1 is MNHEY and CDR2 SMNVEV (reference sequence). V was pared by 6 bases and J by 7 bases, with 12 bases of the junction left unmatched. In DNA form, the CDR3 reads TGTGCCAGCAGGCCCAGCAGGGGGGATCGCCAGCCCCAGCATTTT. Amino acid sequence: CASRPSRGDRQPQHF.

In its sample, this clone was seen once. The J gene is TRBJ2-5, the V gene TRBV7-3, with a weak D call TRBD2 (6 bases). The CDR3 totals 15 residues. Per germline, CDR1 SGHTA and CDR2 FQGTGA. V was trimmed by 2 bases and J by 1 base, leaving 11 bases between them. Here the CDR3 DNA reads TGTGCCAGCAGCTTAGGACCGACTAGCCAAGAGACCCAGTACTTC. Translating it yields CASSLGPTSQETQYF.